Below, 29 T cell receptor beta chains from the same sample are listed, as sequenced in a study of T cell clonality in common variable immunodeficiency. Libraries were prepared by immunoSEQ multiplex PCR; TCRdb keeps only in-frame clonotypes and omits some of them. The profile covers 20,000 to 25,000 clones, none occurring a single time. No antigens are known for them. Findings of the study overall: Common variable immunodeficiency TCR beta sequences reportedly had fewer deletions and N-nucleotide insertions.

Sequencing was done on a sample of peripheral blood mononuclear cells. These receptors were taken from a human donor with common variable immunodeficiency.

This clone was recorded many times. The CDR3 is cut off 3 residues early in the read; its end comes from the germline J gene. This sequence joins TRBV5-6 and TRBJ1-1, with D unresolved. Trimming cost V 4 bases and J 5 bases, with 15 bases left between them. The CDR3 loop spans 14 amino acids. CDR1 and CDR2 from the germline V gene are SGHDT and YYEEEE. CDR3 DNA, as far as it was read: TGTGCCAGCAGCCTGGACCCTTCGAGGACTGAA. Its protein is CASSLDPSRTE. The entire CDR3 protein is CASSLDPSRTEAFF.

This clone was picked up many times. The CDR3 sequence: CASRGGREVGKPYEQYF. The CDR3 bases that were read are TGTGCCAGCAGAGGGGGACGGGAAGTCGGCAAACCCTACGAG. The chain is built from TRBV2 and TRBJ2-7; D is possibly TRBD1 (6 bases). The read falls 3 residues short of the CDR3 end, and the missing part is taken from the germline J gene. There are 17 residues in the CDR3. V was cut by 6 bases and J by 2 bases, with 23 bases left in between. CDR1 is SNHLY and CDR2 is FYNNEI in the germline V gene.

The sample holds many counts of this clone. CDR3 DNA, as far as it was read: TGTGCCAGTAGTATTCCCGGGTCTGGGGCCAACGTC. Residues: CASSIPGSGANV. In full, the CDR3 reads CASSIPGSGANVLTF. This chain joins TRBV19 and TRBJ2-6; D gene uncertain. The missing CDR3 end, 3 residues past where the read stops, is filled in from the germline J gene. Trimming left V 3 bases short and J 1 base short, with 7 bases between. CDR1 and CDR2 (germline): LNHDA, SQIVND (reference sequence). CDR3 length: 15 amino acids.

This clone was counted at least ten times. The CDR3 is cut off 3 residues early in the read; its end comes from the germline J gene. The V call is TRBV28, the J call TRBJ2-3; 8 nucleotides line up with TRBD2. The CDR3 has 16 residues. Germline CDR1 reads MDHEN; CDR2 reads SYDVKM. After removal of 1 base from V and 2 bases from J, the junction contained 5 bases not matched to a gene. Partial CDR3 DNA: TGTGCCAGCAGTTTATCGGCGGGGGGAGACACAGATACG. This encodes CASSLSAGGDTDT. The whole CDR3 protein reads CASSLSAGGDTDTQYF. Variable domain in full (rest from reference TRBV28 and TRBJ2-3): DVKVTQSSRYLVKRTGEKVFLECVQDMDHENMFWYRQDPGLGLRLIYFSYDVKMKEKGDIPEGYSVSREKKERFSLILESASTNQTSMYLCASSLSAGGDTDTQYFGPGTRLTVL.

This clone has ten or more counts. The CDR3 end falls 3 residues outside the read, so it is completed with the germline J gene. The chain employs TRBV7-3 and TRBJ1-1, with D possibly matching TRBD1 (6 bases). Looked up from germline, CDR1 is SGHTA and CDR2 is FQGTGA. The CDR3 covers 14 residues. Between the trimmed V and J ends, which lost 2 bases and 1 base, there was a span of 8 bases. CDR3 DNA (partial): TGTGCCAGCAGCTTATCAGGGGAGAACACTGAA. It encodes CASSLSGENTE. The entire CDR3 is CASSLSGENTEAFF.

Regarding this clone: The junction does not match germline at one end; this may be a read error. Read coverage stops 3 residues before the CDR3 terminus; the germline J gene supplies the remainder. V is TRBV29-1 and J is TRBJ1-4; D remains unclear. The CDR3 extends over 13 amino acids. Germline assignment: CDR1 SQVTM and CDR2 ANQGSEA. The CDR3 here is CSAHITTKEKLFF. The CDR3 DNA, read in part, is TGCAGCGCCCACATTACAACTAAGGAAAAA.

This clone was picked up many times. The read comes to an end 3 residues before the CDR3 does, leaving the germline J gene to fill in the end. The chain uses TRBV4-2 and TRBJ2-4, with a possible D match to TRBD2 (6 bases). Germline V lookup: CDR1 LGHNA, CDR2 YNFKEQ. The CDR3 has 18 residues. The ends were cut back, 0 bases at V and 1 base at J, with 16 bases in the middle. Partial CDR3 DNA: TGTGCCAGCAGCCAAGATCGAGGCGGAGCGGGTGCCAAAAACATT. This encodes CASSQDRGGAGAKNI. Given in full, the CDR3 is CASSQDRGGAGAKNIQYF.

By share, this clone counts as medium-sized. The covered CDR3 bases are TGCGCCAGCAGCCCCGGGACTAGCGGACTCACAGATACG. Amino acids: CASSPGTSGLTDT. The entire CDR3 protein reads CASSPGTSGLTDTQYF. The genes are TRBV5-1 and TRBJ2-3; the match to TRBD2 covers 11 bases. The observed sequence ends 3 residues before the CDR3 terminus, with the missing tail filled in from the germline J gene. From germline, CDR1 is SGHRS and CDR2 YFSETQ. The CDR3 runs to 16 residues. V shed 4 bases, J shed 2 bases, and the junction held 6 bases outside the gene matches.

This clone was detected ten times or more. The CDR3 end lies 3 residues beyond the end of the read and is filled in from the germline J gene. The chain employs TRBV7-9 and TRBJ2-1, with 7 bases aligning to TRBD2. The V and J ends lost 2 bases and 6 bases, in that order; junction bases with no gene match: 7. Germline V gene data show CDR1 as SEHNR and CDR2 as FQNEAQ (reference sequence). CDR3 length: 15 amino acids. CDR3 sequence reads: CASSLRWGGGNEQFF. Incomplete CDR3 DNA: TGTGCCAGCAGCTTAAGGTGGGGGGGAGGCAATGAG. Full variable domain (missing parts from reference TRBV7-9 and TRBJ2-1): DTGVSQNPRHKITKRGQNVTFRCDPISEHNRLYWYRQTLGQGPEFLTYFQNEAQLEKSRLLSDRFSAERPKGSFSTLEIQRTEQGDSAMYLCASSLRWGGGNEQFFGPGTRLTVL.

Ten or more counts support this clone. The read stops 3 residues short of the end of the CDR3; the missing end is completed from the germline J gene. The chain links TRBV5-1 to TRBJ2-1; D may correspond to TRBD1 or TRBD2 (6 bases each). The length of the CDR3 is 16 residues. Trimming took 0 bases from V and 5 from J, leaving 15 bases between them. CDR1 SGHRS and CDR2 YFSETQ come from the germline V gene. The CDR3 region is CASSLAGGTYNNEQFF. CDR3 DNA, as far as it was read: TGCGCCAGCAGCTTGGCCGGCGGGACATACAACAATGAG.

This clone was detected many times. CDR3 sequence: CASSGSGSKGLEAFF. The DNA read from the CDR3 is TGTGCCAGCAGCGGTTCCGGCAGTAAAGGGCTAGAA. The chain carries TRBV4-2 and TRBJ1-1; D uncertain. The read gets to within 3 residues of the CDR3 end, and the germline J gene fills in the rest. Per germline, CDR1 LGHNA and CDR2 YNFKEQ. This CDR3 comprises 15 residues.

This clone was seen repeatedly, ten times or more. The observed sequence ends 3 residues before the CDR3 terminus, with the missing tail filled in from the germline J gene. This rearrangement joins TRBV19 to TRBJ2-1; 7 bases align to TRBD1. After removal of 5 bases from V and 9 bases from J, the junction contained 4 bases not matched to a gene. The CDR3 is made up of 12 amino acids. Germline CDR1 is LNHDA and CDR2 is SQIVND (reference sequence). The covered CDR3 bases are TGTGCCAGTAGTCTCACAGGGGTTGAG. This translates into CASSLTGVE. From start to end, the CDR3 is CASSLTGVEQFF.

This clone was found many times. The CDR3 goes on 3 residues after the read ends, and that part is filled in from the germline J gene. The chain joins TRBV6-2 or TRBV6-3 to TRBJ2-5, with D perhaps matching TRBD1 or TRBD2 (5 bases each). The CDR3 sequence is 15 residues long. Germline lookup yields CDR1 MNHEY and CDR2 SVGEGT. The V and J ends lost 6 bases and 5 bases respectively, with 19 bases between them. The CDR3 reads CASRSLRGARETQYF. The part of the CDR3 DNA that was read is TGTGCCAGCAGATCCCTGAGAGGGGCTCGGGAGACC.

This clone was picked up many times. The read stops 3 residues short of the end of the CDR3; the missing end is completed from the germline J gene. V is TRBV6-2 or TRBV6-3 and J is TRBJ2-7, with D perhaps matching TRBD1 (5 bases). Germline V gene lookup returns CDR1 MNHEY and CDR2 SVGEGT. There are 12 residues in the CDR3. V lost 8 bases and J 6 bases, leaving 14 bases between the germline ends. CDR3 in amino acids: CASGGIGVEQYF. The covered CDR3 bases are TGTGCCAGCGGTGGTATAGGGGTCGAG.

In its sample, this clone was seen many times. The read is 3 residues too short to cover the CDR3 end, so that end is filled in from the germline J gene. The chain combines TRBV3-1 (or the pseudogene TRBV3-2) with TRBJ1-2; TRBD1 agrees at 9 bases. Trimming cost V 8 bases and J 5 bases; bases outside gene matches: 9. The CDR3 contains 14 residues. Germline V gives CDR1 LGHDT, CDR2 YNNKEL (reference sequence). CDR3 bases read: TGTGCCAGCTCCAAGGGCGGGACAGGGTATGGC. It encodes CASSKGGTGYG. The CDR3 reads in full as CASSKGGTGYGYTF.

This clone appeared many times. The CDR3 goes on 3 residues after the read ends, and that part is filled in from the germline J gene. The chain carries TRBV28 and TRBJ2-7, with 11 nucleotides matching TRBD1. Per germline, CDR1 MDHEN and CDR2 SYDVKM. This CDR3 comprises 15 residues. V lost 3 bases to trimming and J lost 5 bases; unmatched junction nucleotides: 6. CDR3 amino acids: CASSLIRDRGDEQYF. The DNA read from the CDR3 is TGTGCCAGCAGTTTGATCCGGGACAGGGGGGACGAG.

Here the CDR3 reads CASSSGGDNQPQHF. CDR3 DNA, as far as it was read: TGTGCCAGCAGTTCCGGGGGGGACAATCAGCCC. The chain carries TRBV2 and TRBJ1-5, with D perhaps TRBD1 (5 bases). The observed sequence ends 3 residues before the CDR3 terminus, with the missing tail filled in from the germline J gene. CDR3 length equals 14 residues. The V gene's germline CDR1 is SNHLY and CDR2 FYNNEI. Trimming took 5 bases from V and 3 from J, leaving 11 bases between them. Full variable domain (outside the CDR3, taken from reference TRBV2 and TRBJ1-5): EPEVTQTPSHQVTQMGQEVILRCVPISNHLYFYWYRQILGQKVEFLVSFYNNEISEKSEIFDDQFSVERPDGSNFTLKIRSTKLEDSAMYFCASSSGGDNQPQHFGDGTRLSIL.

This clone came up many times. The read is 3 residues too short to cover the CDR3 end, so that end is filled in from the germline J gene. The chain has TRBV6-2 or TRBV6-3 and TRBJ2-4; D ambiguous. Trimming shortened V by 2 bases and J by 0 bases, and 11 bases separated the two germline ends. The CDR3 loop spans 16 amino acids. Looked up from germline, CDR1 is MNHEY and CDR2 is SVGEGT. The CDR3 sequence: CASSYDNPLAKNIQYF. The part of the CDR3 DNA that was read is TGTGCCAGCAGTTACGACAACCCTCTAGCCAAAAACATT.

This clone was detected many times. The read ends 3 residues early relative to the CDR3; the germline J gene fills the gap. The V and J genes are TRBV27 and TRBJ1-1, with D uncertain. V was pared by 5 bases and J by 2 bases, with 6 bases between. Germline V gene sequence: CDR1 MNHEY, CDR2 SMNVEV (reference sequence). The CDR3 totals 12 residues. The CDR3 DNA, read in part, is TGTGCCAGCAGTACTACTAACACTGAA. Translation gives CASSTTNTE. The CDR3 in full is CASSTTNTEAFF.

At least ten counts were recorded for this clone. The read terminates 3 residues ahead of where the CDR3 ends, so the germline J gene completes it. V usage is TRBV20-1 and J usage is TRBJ1-1, with a tentative D call TRBD1 (6 bases). This CDR3 region has 12 residues. Germline values: CDR1 DFQATT, CDR2 SNEGSKA (reference sequence). Partial CDR3 DNA: TGCAGTTCCCCATCCCCACAGGGTGGA. It specifies CSSPSPQGG. The complete CDR3 sequence is CSSPSPQGGAFF.

This clone appeared many times. With the read ending 3 residues before the CDR3 end, the germline J gene is used to fill in that end. The chain links TRBV5-1 to TRBJ2-2, with D possibly matching TRBD1 (6 bases). The germline CDR1 and CDR2 sequences are SGHRS and YFSETQ. Trimming removed 4 bases at V and 5 bases at J, with 18 bases between. The CDR3 has 16 residues. The CDR3 DNA, read in part, is TGCGCCAGCAGCCCTGGGGTCGGACAGACTACCGGGGAG. This encodes CASSPGVGQTTGE. The whole CDR3 sequence is CASSPGVGQTTGELFF. The complete variable domain, with remaining parts taken from reference TRBV5-1 and TRBJ2-2, reads KAGVTQTPRYLIKTRGQQVTLSCSPISGHRSVSWYQQTPGQGLQFLFEYFSETQRNKGNFPGRFSGRQFSNSRSEMNVSTLELGDSALYLCASSPGVGQTTGELFFGEGSRLTVL.

This clone was recorded at least ten times. The read ends 3 residues early relative to the CDR3; the germline J gene fills the gap. This chain links TRBV5-4 with TRBJ1-1; D might be TRBD1 (5 bases). V was clipped by 4 bases and J by 1 base, with 8 bases between them. This CDR3 comprises 13 residues. Germline V gene sequence: CDR1 SGHNT, CDR2 YYREEE (reference sequence). The part of the CDR3 DNA that was read is TGTGCCAGCAGCGTCGACAGGAACACTGAA. Encoded protein: CASSVDRNTE. The whole CDR3 region reads CASSVDRNTEAFF.

This clone occurred many times. Read data end 3 residues before the CDR3 end; the end is taken from the germline J gene. The chain uses TRBV5-1 and TRBJ1-1, with TRBD1 matching 9 bases. In germline, CDR1 is SGHRS, CDR2 YFSETQ. The trim removed 5 bases at V and 0 bases at J, leaving 17 bases unmatched. This CDR3 contains 19 residues. CDR3 protein: CASRKGTTGGAGMNTEAFF. The part of the CDR3 DNA that was read is TGCGCCAGCAGAAAAGGTACAACAGGGGGCGCGGGGATGAACACTGAA.

This clone was seen many times. The missing CDR3 end, 3 residues past where the read stops, is filled in from the germline J gene. V is TRBV13 and J is TRBJ2-1; 12 nucleotides line up with TRBD2. CDR1 is PRHDT, CDR2 FYEKMQ, per germline (reference sequence). The junction had 14 bases not matched to a gene; V was cut back by 0 bases and J by 8 bases. The CDR3 is 19 amino acids. CDR3 region: CASSLGGFLAGGREDEQFF. The CDR3 bases that were read are TGTGCCAGCAGCTTAGGGGGGTTCCTAGCGGGGGGGCGAGAGGATGAG.

This clone occurred many times. The read terminates 3 residues before the CDR3 end, so the remaining end is supplied by the germline J gene. The J gene is TRBJ2-3, the V gene TRBV7-2; 8 nucleotides line up with TRBD2. Germline CDR1 is SGHTA and CDR2 is FQGNSA. Germline trimming cut 4 bases from V and 1 base from J; bases unmatched to any gene: 4. The CDR3 is made up of 15 amino acids. Here the CDR3 reads CASSSHGGGTDTQYF. The DNA read from the CDR3 is TGTGCCAGCAGCTCCCACGGGGGGGGCACAGATACG. Full variable domain (rest looked up from reference TRBV7-2 and TRBJ2-3): GAGVSQSPSNKVTEKGKDVELRCDPISGHTALYWYRQSLGQGLEFLIYFQGNSAPDKSGLPSDRFSAERTGGSVSTLTIQRTQQEDSAVYLCASSSHGGGTDTQYFGPGTRLTVL.

On this clone: The read gets to within 3 residues of the CDR3 end, and the germline J gene fills in the rest. The chain couples TRBV20-1 to TRBJ2-5; 8 bases are shared with TRBD2. CDR3 length: 15 residues. J gave up 1 base and V 5 bases, and 9 bases lay outside the gene matches. Per the germline V gene, CDR1 is DFQATT and CDR2 is SNEGSKA (reference sequence). The sequenced part of the CDR3 DNA is TGCAGTGCTCCCCCCTCGGCGGGGGGCCAAGAGACC. It encodes CSAPPSAGGQET. The full CDR3 reads CSAPPSAGGQETQYF.

The table lists this clone with many counts. The DNA ends 3 residues before the CDR3 does, and the rest of the CDR3 is filled in from the germline J gene. The rearrangement uses TRBV5-1 and TRBJ2-1; 7 nucleotides align to TRBD2. The J segment lost 2 bases and the V segment lost 1 base, leaving 3 bases of the junction unmatched. This CDR3 is 15 amino acids long. CDR1 and CDR2 from the germline V gene are SGHRS and YFSETQ. CDR3 sequence: CASSLRSGAYNEQFF. The sequenced part of the CDR3 DNA is TGCGCCAGCAGCTTGAGGAGCGGGGCCTACAATGAG.

This clone was found many times. The sequence runs out 3 residues before the end of the CDR3; the remainder is reconstructed from the germline J gene. This rearrangement joins TRBV7-9 to TRBJ2-5, with D tentatively TRBD1 (6 bases). Per germline, CDR1 SEHNR and CDR2 FQNEAQ (reference sequence). Trimming cost V 3 bases and J 5 bases, with 16 bases left between them. This CDR3 region has 15 residues. CDR3 region: CASSLSTGPGETQYF. The CDR3 DNA, read in part, is TGTGCCAGCAGCTTGAGCACAGGGCCGGGGGAGACC.

This clone was observed at least ten times. The DNA ends 3 residues before the CDR3 does, and the rest of the CDR3 is filled in from the germline J gene. The V call is TRBV11-2, the J call TRBJ2-5; TRBD2 is a possible D gene (6 bases). The CDR3 sequence is 14 residues long. CDR1 is SGHAT, CDR2 FQNNGV, per germline. V shed 4 bases and J shed 1 base, with 10 bases lying between them. CDR3 amino acids: CASSSAGGQETQYF. Incomplete CDR3 DNA: TGTGCCAGCAGCTCCGCCGGGGGCCAAGAGACC.